This TCR beta chain was captured in a study of blood T cell repertoires in COVID-19. Across the whole study: Nucleic acid was either cDNA or gDNA, and it came from T cells, B-cell-depleted T cells, or PBMCs.

In the study's own analysis: The assay estimated nucleated cells by amplifying reference gene primers. Assay used: immunoSEQ multiplex PCR; TCRdb lists only in-frame clones, some missing. V, J and clone size were drawn from that table, and D and trimming were deduced from the DNA. The repertoire has fewer than 200,000 clones, almost 80% of them found once; the top ten carry less than 30%. The TCR comes from a woman in her seventies with acute or convalescent COVID-19. Material: peripheral blood.

CDR3 nucleotide sequence: TGTGCCAGCTCGACAGGGTTCCACGAGCAGTACTTC. Translating it yields CASSTGFHEQYF. The chain carries TRBV18 and TRBJ2-7, with 7 bases fitting TRBD1. V was clipped by 6 bases and J by 5 bases; unmatched bases: 4. Germline V lookup: CDR1 KGHSH, CDR2 LQKENI. CDR3 size: 12 residues.